Listed below are T cell receptor beta chains from one sample, sequenced in a study of post-analysis software for immune sequencing data. Via MiXCR, TCRdb re-called the PCR reads, giving one row per CDR3 protein. This sample yields roughly 540,000 distinct CDR3 sequences, of which 30% to 40% are seen a single time; about 6% belongs to the top ten. Input material: blood. The origin of the receptors is a girl aged 2 to 17 with multiple sclerosis. CDR3s include the opening cysteine and the closing phenylalanine or tryptophan.

J gene,V gene,CDR3 protein
TRBJ2-1,TRBV10-3,CAIILAGGPYNEQFF
TRBJ2-1,TRBV11-1,CASREKAGGPSYNEQFF
TRBJ1-5,TRBV12-3/TRBV12-4,CASSLGSPSNQPQHF
TRBJ1-1,TRBV4-1,CASSQTGGPTFF
TRBJ2-1,TRBV11-2,CASSLASGNRGTLYNEQFF
TRBJ2-7,TRBV5-1,CASSITGGMEQYF
TRBJ2-1,TRBV6-5,CASTLSGGAGNEQFF
NA,TRBV2,CASGVRTVYEQYF
TRBJ1-1,TRBV19,CARSTRTGLVAFF
TRBJ2-1,TRBV5-1,CASSLGSVRGSYNEQFF
TRBJ2-6,TRBV24-1,CATSDLTNVLTF
TRBJ1-1,TRBV24-1,CAKDRLGTEAFF
TRBJ2-1,TRBV12-3/TRBV12-4,CASSGNEGPYNEQFF
TRBJ2-1,TRBV29-1,CSVMEGAGAYNEQFF
TRBJ2-1,TRBV20-1,CSARGDTSGRGNEQFF
TRBJ2-5,TRBV25-1,CASSEFGTKGTQYF
TRBJ2-2,TRBV5-1,CASSLTGGQTGELFF
TRBJ2-5,TRBV18,CASSPQRGQETQYF
TRBJ2-7,TRBV6-6,CASSQRESYEQYF
TRBJ2-5,TRBV18,CASSPLQDFLGEETQYF
TRBJ1-5,TRBV29-1,CSVAAGGWNQPQHF
TRBJ2-3,TRBV27,CASSLALAGGPLYF
TRBJ2-5,TRBV29-1,CSVSVLVQETQYF
TRBJ1-4,TRBV20-1,CSALGKTNEKLFF
TRBJ2-1,TRBV28,CASSFSSGANEQFF
TRBJ2-3,TRBV5-5,CASSLDRASDTQYF
TRBJ1-2,TRBV7-2,CASTLGGGHYGYTF
TRBJ2-1,TRBV11-2,CAGSGSGSSYNEQFF
TRBJ1-2,TRBV13,CASSAGPQSHGYTF
TRBJ1-1,TRBV4-1,CASSDAGTGYTEAFF
TRBJ2-3,TRBV7-2,CASSLEGGGPGDTQYF
TRBJ2-3,TRBV5-1,CASSTELTGTGEDTQYF
TRBJ1-6,TRBV5-1,CASSLARENSPLHF
TRBJ2-3,TRBV20-1,CSARDRAGTSGGNTQYF
TRBJ2-6,TRBV15,CATSNTLQGAGANVLTF
TRBJ1-1,TRBV9,CASSSDQGPSGTEAFF
TRBJ2-7,TRBV5-1,CASSTGQTSSSYEQYF
NA,TRBV24-1,CATDRPSNNYEQYF
TRBJ1-6,TRBV7-3,CASSSRGYGSPLHF
TRBJ2-1,TRBV3-1,CASSQDRDRFSHEQFF
TRBJ2-6,TRBV28,CASSLFWDREAGANVLTF
TRBJ2-5,TRBV10-3,CAISEDNEETQYF
TRBJ1-5,TRBV29-1,CSVATGANQPQHF
TRBJ1-2,TRBV5-1,CASTPDRGQGYTF
TRBJ1-1,TRBV4-2,CASSQVIGTVMNTEAFF
TRBJ2-1,TRBV5-1,CASSPRRQGANEQFF
TRBJ2-3,TRBV13,CASSFFADTQYF
TRBJ2-6,TRBV11-2,CASSPGDSGGQVNSGANVLTF
TRBJ1-5,TRBV5-1,CAGMGNQPQHF
TRBJ2-1,TRBV6-6,CASSYQELNEQFF